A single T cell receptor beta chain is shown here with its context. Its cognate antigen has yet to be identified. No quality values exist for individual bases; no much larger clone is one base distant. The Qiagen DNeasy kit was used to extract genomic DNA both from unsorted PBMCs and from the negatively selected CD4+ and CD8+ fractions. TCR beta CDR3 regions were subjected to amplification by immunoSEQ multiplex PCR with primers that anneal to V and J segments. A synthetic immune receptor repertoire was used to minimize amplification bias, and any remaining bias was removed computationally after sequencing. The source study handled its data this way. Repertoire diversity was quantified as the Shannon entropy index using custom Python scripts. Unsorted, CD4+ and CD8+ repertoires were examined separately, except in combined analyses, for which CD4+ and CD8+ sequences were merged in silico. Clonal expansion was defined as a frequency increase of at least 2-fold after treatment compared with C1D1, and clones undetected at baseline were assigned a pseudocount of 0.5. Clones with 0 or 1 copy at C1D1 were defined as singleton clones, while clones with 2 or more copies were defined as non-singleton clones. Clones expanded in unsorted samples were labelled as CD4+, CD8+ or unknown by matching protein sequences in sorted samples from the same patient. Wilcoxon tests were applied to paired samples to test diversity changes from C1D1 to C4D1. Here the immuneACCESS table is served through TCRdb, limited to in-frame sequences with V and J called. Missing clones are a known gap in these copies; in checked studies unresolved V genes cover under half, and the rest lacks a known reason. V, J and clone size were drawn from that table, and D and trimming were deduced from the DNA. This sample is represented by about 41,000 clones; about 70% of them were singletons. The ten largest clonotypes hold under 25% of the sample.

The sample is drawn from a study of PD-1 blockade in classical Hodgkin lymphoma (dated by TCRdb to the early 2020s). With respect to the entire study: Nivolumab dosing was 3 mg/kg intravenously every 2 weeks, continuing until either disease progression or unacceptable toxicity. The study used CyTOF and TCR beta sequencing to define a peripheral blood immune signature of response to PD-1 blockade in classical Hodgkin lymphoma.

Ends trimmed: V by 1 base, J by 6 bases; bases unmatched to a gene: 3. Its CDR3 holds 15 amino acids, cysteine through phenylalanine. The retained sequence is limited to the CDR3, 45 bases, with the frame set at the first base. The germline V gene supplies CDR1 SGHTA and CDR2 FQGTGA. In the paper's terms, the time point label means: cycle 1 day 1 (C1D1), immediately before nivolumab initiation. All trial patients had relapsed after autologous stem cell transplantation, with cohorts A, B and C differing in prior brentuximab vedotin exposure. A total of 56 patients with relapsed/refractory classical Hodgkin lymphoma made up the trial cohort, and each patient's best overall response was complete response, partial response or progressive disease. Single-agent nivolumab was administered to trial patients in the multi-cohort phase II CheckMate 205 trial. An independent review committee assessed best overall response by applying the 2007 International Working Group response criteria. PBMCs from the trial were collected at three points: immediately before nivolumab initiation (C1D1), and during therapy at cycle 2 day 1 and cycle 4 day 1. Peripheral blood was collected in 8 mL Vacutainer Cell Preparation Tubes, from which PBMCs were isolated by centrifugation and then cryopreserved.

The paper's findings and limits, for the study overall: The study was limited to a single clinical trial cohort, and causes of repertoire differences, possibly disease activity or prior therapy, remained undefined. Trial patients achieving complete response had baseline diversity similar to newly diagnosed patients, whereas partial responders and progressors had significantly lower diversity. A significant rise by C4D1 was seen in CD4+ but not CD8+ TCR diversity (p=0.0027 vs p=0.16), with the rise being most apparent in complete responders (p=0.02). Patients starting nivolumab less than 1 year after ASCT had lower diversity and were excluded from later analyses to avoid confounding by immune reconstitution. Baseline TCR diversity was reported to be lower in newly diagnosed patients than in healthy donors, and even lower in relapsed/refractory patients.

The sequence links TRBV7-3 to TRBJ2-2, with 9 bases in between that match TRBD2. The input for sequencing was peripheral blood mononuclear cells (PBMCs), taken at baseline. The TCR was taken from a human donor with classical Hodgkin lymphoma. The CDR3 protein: CASSLSGLASGELFF. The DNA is TGTGCCAGCAGCTTAAGCGGACTAGCGTCCGGGGAGCTGTTTTTT.